Each of the 14 T cell receptor beta chains below was sequenced from the same sample in a study of T cell responses to AZD1222 COVID-19 vaccine. The data were produced by immunoSEQ multiplex PCR, yet TCRdb's version contains in-frame clones alone and is incomplete. The data contain about 99,000 clones, over 80% of them singletons. The sequencing here drew on peripheral blood, taken on day 0 of AZD1222 vaccination. The origin of the receptors is an adult in good health.

The V call is TRBV7-2, the J call TRBJ2-7; 9 bases fit TRBD1. The junction had 7 bases not matched to a gene; V was cut back by 0 bases and J by 4 bases. The CDR3 is 16 amino acids. Per the germline V gene, CDR1 is SGHTA and CDR2 is FQGNSA. The CDR3 loop is CASSLALGTGKYEQYF. The CDR3 DNA is TGTGCCAGCAGCTTAGCGCTTGGGACAGGGAAATACGAGCAGTACTTC.

The chain couples TRBV11-1 to TRBJ1-2; TRBD1 aligns across 8 bases. V shed 5 bases and J 5 bases; nucleotides not matched to a gene: 7. The CDR3 extends over 14 amino acids. Germline V gene data show CDR1 as SGHAT and CDR2 as FQDESV (reference sequence). The CDR3, as DNA: TGTGCCAGCAGCACAGGACAGGGAAGGTATGGCTACACCTTC. Translated: CASSTGQGRYGYTF.

This clone was detected only a few times. The sample has other DNA sequences that encode this CDR3 too. The V gene is TRBV4-3, the J gene TRBJ1-5; 8 nucleotides agree with TRBD1. This CDR3 comprises 13 residues. The V segment lost 3 bases and the J segment 5 bases; nucleotides outside the gene matches: 0. CDR1 and CDR2 from the germline V gene are LGHNA and YSLEER. The DNA of the CDR3 is TGCGCCAGCAGCCAGGACAGGGATCAGCCCCAGCATTTT. This codes for CASSQDRDQPQHF.

The chain is built from TRBV7-2 and TRBJ2-6, with D uncertain. Per the germline V gene, CDR1 is SGHTA and CDR2 is FQGNSA. The CDR3 length is 14 residues. The V gene lost 7 bases and the J gene lost 4 bases, with 11 bases spanning the gap. The CDR3 is CASTPTRGANVLTF. For the CDR3, the DNA is TGTGCCAGCACCCCCACCCGGGGGGCCAACGTCCTGACTTTC.

This chain joins TRBV14 and TRBJ2-1; 9 nucleotides agree with TRBD2. Germline V gene data show CDR1 as SGHDN and CDR2 as FVKESK. Trimming took 2 bases from V and 2 from J; bases not matched to a gene: 10. The CDR3 covers 18 residues. CDR3: CASSQNRMLAGPYNEQFF. The CDR3 nucleotides are TGTGCCAGCAGCCAAAATAGGATGCTAGCGGGACCCTACAATGAGCAGTTCTTC.

The chain carries TRBV6-5 and TRBJ1-2; D gene uncertain. CDR1 is MNHEY, CDR2 SVGAGI, per germline. Trimming shortened V by 2 bases and J by 6 bases, and 7 bases separated the two germline ends. The CDR3 length is 12 residues. The CDR3 DNA is TGTGCCAGCAGTTACGGGCATGATGGCTACACCTTC. Protein sequence: CASSYGHDGYTF.

This rearrangement joins TRBV11-2 to TRBJ1-2; D is unclear. Germline values: CDR1 SGHAT, CDR2 FQNNGV. The CDR3 has 14 residues. Trimming left V 0 bases short and J 6 bases short, with 11 bases between. The DNA for the CDR3 is TGTGCCAGCAGCTTAGATTGGACGGAAGATGGCTACACCTTC. This sequence encodes CASSLDWTEDGYTF.

The chain carries TRBV18 and TRBJ2-1; 10 nucleotides match TRBD2. Losses at the gene ends were 0 bases for V and 7 bases for J; bases not matched to a gene: 15. This CDR3 has 19 residues. Germline CDR1 reads KGHSH; CDR2 reads LQKENI. As DNA, the CDR3 is TGTGCCAGCTCACCACCGATTAGCGGGGGGTCCCTCAAAACTAATGAGCAGTTCTTC. This sequence encodes CASSPPISGGSLKTNEQFF.

The genes are TRBV6-6 and TRBJ2-1; 9 nucleotides align to TRBD2. V trimming: 6 bases; J trimming: 4 bases; junction bases outside the gene matches: 7. This CDR3 comprises 15 residues. Germline assignment: CDR1 MNHNY and CDR2 SVGAGI (reference sequence). The CDR3 is CASSPSAGGYNEQFF. The CDR3 bases are TGTGCCAGCAGCCCCTCAGCGGGGGGTTACAATGAGCAGTTCTTC.

The rearrangement joins TRBV28 to TRBJ2-5, with TRBD1 identical over 11 bases. Per germline, CDR1 MDHEN and CDR2 SYDVKM. The CDR3 runs to 15 residues. The V segment lost 5 bases and the J segment 4 bases; nucleotides outside the gene matches: 6. This chain's CDR3 is CASSPGTGGRETQYF. The CDR3 region has the DNA TGTGCCAGCAGTCCCGGGACAGGGGGGCGAGAGACCCAGTACTTC.

J is TRBJ1-1 and V is TRBV12-3 or TRBV12-4, with D perhaps matching TRBD1 (5 bases). CDR3 length equals 12 residues. V gave up 7 bases and J gave up 5 bases, with 11 bases separating them. CDR3 coding DNA: TGTGCCAGCATATTTGGGGGGACTGAAGCTTTCTTT. This encodes CASIFGGTEAFF.

This clone was found a few times. CDR3 region: CASSPGGSGANVLTF. The CDR3 DNA sequence: TGTGCCAGCAGTCCCGGAGGGTCTGGGGCCAACGTCCTGACTTTC. This chain joins TRBV27 and TRBJ2-6; perhaps TRBD2 as D (6 bases). Trimming removed 5 bases at V and 1 base at J, with 9 bases between. Germline lookup yields CDR1 MNHEY and CDR2 SMNVEV (reference sequence). The CDR3 consists of 15 residues.

The chain links TRBV4-1 to TRBJ1-4; no definite D call. The V gene's germline CDR1 is MGHRA and CDR2 YSYEKL. V gave up 0 bases and J gave up 6 bases, with 14 bases separating them. There are 16 residues in the CDR3. The CDR3 reads CASSQDRRPRDEKLFF. The CDR3 bases are TGCGCCAGCAGCCAAGATAGGAGACCACGGGATGAAAAACTGTTTTTT.

The chain has TRBV5-1 and TRBJ2-5, with TRBD1 identical over 9 bases. The CDR3 has 16 residues. The ends lost 0 bases at V and 7 bases at J; junction bases unmatched: 10. Germline CDR1 SGHRS, CDR2 YFSETQ. The CDR3 loop reads CASSLAGRDREGTQYF. The DNA of the CDR3 is TGCGCCAGCAGCTTGGCAGGTCGGGACAGGGAAGGGACCCAGTACTTC. The whole variable domain, remainder taken from reference TRBV5-1 and TRBJ2-5, is KAGVTQTPRYLIKTRGQQVTLSCSPISGHRSVSWYQQTPGQGLQFLFEYFSETQRNKGNFPGRFSGRQFSNSRSEMNVSTLELGDSALYLCASSLAGRDREGTQYFGPGTRLLVL.